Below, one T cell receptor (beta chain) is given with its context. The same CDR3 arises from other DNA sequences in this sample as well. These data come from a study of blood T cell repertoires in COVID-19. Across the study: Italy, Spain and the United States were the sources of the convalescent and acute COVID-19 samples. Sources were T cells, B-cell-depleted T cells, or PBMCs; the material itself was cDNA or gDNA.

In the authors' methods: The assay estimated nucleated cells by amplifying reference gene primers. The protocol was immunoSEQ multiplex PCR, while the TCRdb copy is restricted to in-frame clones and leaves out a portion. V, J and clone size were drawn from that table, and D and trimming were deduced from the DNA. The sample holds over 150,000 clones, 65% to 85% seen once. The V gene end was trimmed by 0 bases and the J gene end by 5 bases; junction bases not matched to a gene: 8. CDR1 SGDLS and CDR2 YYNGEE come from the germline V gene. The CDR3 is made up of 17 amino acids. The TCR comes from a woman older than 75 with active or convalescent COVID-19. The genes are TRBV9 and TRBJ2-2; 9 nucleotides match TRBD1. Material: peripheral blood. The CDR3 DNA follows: TGTGCCAGCAGCGTAGCAGGGTGGGGGACAGGGACCGGGGAGCTGTTTTTT. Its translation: CASSVAGWGTGTGELFF.